This TCR beta chain is drawn from a study of blood T cell repertoires in COVID-19. Sequenced by immunoSEQ multiplex PCR; TCRdb stores in-frame clones only, minus some. The sample lists tens of thousands of clones; just over 90% were seen once. The CDR3 has 16 residues. V shed 5 bases, J shed 4 bases, and the junction held 8 bases outside the gene matches. The germline gives CDR1 SEHNR, CDR2 FQNEAQ (reference sequence). The gene calls are TRBV7-9 and TRBJ2-2; TRBD2 aligns across 9 bases. The receptor's source is a man aged 55 to 70 with acute or convalescent COVID-19. The sample consisted of peripheral blood. The CDR3 DNA reads as TGTGCCAGCAGCCCAGTAGCGGGAGCCGTCACCGGGGAGCTGTTTTTT. This codes for CASSPVAGAVTGELFF.